Listed here are 5 T cell receptor beta chains from one sample, sequenced in a study of shared clonotypes between healthy human individuals. Assay used: immunoSEQ multiplex PCR; TCRdb lists only in-frame clones, some missing. The sample holds 2 million to 2.5 million clones, over 90% seen once. Sequencing input: naive CD4+ T cells from PBMCs. Subset described: CD45RA+ positively selected. These receptors came from a man younger than 35 in good health. Some clones in this sample may be carry-over from other donors' samples.

The genes are TRBV20-1 and TRBJ2-7; possible D gene TRBD2, 6 bases. V lost 7 bases and J lost 6, with 10 bases in between. Germline CDR1 is DFQATT and CDR2 is SNEGSKA (reference sequence). This CDR3 region has 10 residues. CDR3 DNA sequence: TGCAGTGGCGGGGATCGCGAGCAGTACTTC. Translating gives CSGGDREQYF.

This chain connects TRBV9 to TRBJ1-5; D gene uncertain. V lost 3 bases, J lost 1 base, and 8 bases lay in between. The CDR3 covers 14 residues. CDR1 and CDR2 (germline): SGDLS, YYNGEE. The CDR3 sequence: CASSGGRSNQPQHF. The CDR3 nucleotides read TGTGCCAGCAGCGGCGGACGGAGCAATCAGCCCCAGCATTTT.

The chain uses TRBV5-5 and TRBJ2-2, with TRBD2 as a possible D gene (5 bases). Trimming removed 1 base at V and 2 bases at J, with 18 bases between. Germline assignment: CDR1 SGHKS and CDR2 YYEKEE (reference sequence). This CDR3 is built from 18 residues. The CDR3 DNA sequence: TGTGCCAGCAGCTTGCTGAGGGCGAAGATAGATAACACCGGGGAGCTGTTTTTT. It yields the protein CASSLLRAKIDNTGELFF.

The genes are TRBV28 and TRBJ2-3; D remains unclear. V lost 2 bases and J 4 bases, leaving 10 bases between the germline ends. The CDR3 sequence is 14 residues long. Germline loops: CDR1 MDHEN, CDR2 SYDVKM. The CDR3 loop is CASSLMVSADTQYF. DNA of the CDR3: TGTGCCAGCAGTTTAATGGTCTCCGCAGATACGCAGTATTTT.

In this sample, this clone turned up a few times. The chain joins TRBV5-5 to TRBJ1-2; D remains ambiguous. The CDR3 runs 14 residues. With 4 bases removed from V and 4 bases from J, the gap between germline ends came to 14 bases. The V gene's germline CDR1 is SGHKS and CDR2 YYEKEE (reference sequence). The CDR3 coding sequence is TGTGCCAGCAGCATGGGGTCCAGGCCCTATGGCTACACCTTC. It is translated as CASSMGSRPYGYTF.